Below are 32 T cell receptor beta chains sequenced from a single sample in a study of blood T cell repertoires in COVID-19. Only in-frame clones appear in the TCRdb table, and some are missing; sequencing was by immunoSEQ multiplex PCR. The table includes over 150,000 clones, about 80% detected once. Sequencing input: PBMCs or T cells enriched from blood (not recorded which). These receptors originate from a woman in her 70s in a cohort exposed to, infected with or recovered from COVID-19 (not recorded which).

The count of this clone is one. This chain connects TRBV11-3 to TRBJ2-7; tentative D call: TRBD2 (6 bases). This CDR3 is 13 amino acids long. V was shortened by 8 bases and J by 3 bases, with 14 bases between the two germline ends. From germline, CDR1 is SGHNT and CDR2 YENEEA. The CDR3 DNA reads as TGTGCCAGCGGCTCCTCCGGGGGCTACGAGCAGTACTTC. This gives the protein CASGSSGGYEQYF.

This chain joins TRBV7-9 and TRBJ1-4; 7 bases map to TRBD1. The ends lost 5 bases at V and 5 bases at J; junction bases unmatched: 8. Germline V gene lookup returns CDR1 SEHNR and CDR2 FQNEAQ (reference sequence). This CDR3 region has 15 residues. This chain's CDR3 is CASSLRDSPNEKLFF. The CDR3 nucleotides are TGTGCCAGCAGCCTTCGGGACAGCCCAAATGAAAAACTGTTTTTT.

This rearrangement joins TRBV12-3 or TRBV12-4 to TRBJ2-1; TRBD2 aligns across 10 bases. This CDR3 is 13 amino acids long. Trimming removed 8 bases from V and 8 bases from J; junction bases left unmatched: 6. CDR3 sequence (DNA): TGTGCCAGCTCGGCTAGCGGGGGATATGAGCAGTTCTTC. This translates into CASSASGGYEQFF.

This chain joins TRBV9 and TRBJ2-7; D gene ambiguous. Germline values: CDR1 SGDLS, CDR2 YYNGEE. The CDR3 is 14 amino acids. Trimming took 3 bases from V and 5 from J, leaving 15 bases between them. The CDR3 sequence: CASSAQTGRDEQYF. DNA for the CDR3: TGTGCCAGCAGCGCTCAAACCGGCCGGGACGAGCAGTACTTC.

CDR3 coding DNA: TGTGCCAGCAGTGAAGGAGTTGCTGGCTACACCTTC. It translates to CASSEGVAGYTF. The rearrangement joins TRBV2 to TRBJ1-2; no reliable D call. The length of the CDR3 is 12 residues. From germline, CDR1 is SNHLY and CDR2 FYNNEI. V was shortened by 1 base and J by 7 bases, with 7 bases between the two germline ends.

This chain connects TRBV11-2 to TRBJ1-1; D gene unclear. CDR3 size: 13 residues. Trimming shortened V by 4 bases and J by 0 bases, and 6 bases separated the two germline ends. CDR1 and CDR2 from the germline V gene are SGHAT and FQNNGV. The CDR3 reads CASSSSLNTEAFF. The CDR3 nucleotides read TGTGCCAGCAGCTCCAGTTTGAACACTGAAGCTTTCTTT.

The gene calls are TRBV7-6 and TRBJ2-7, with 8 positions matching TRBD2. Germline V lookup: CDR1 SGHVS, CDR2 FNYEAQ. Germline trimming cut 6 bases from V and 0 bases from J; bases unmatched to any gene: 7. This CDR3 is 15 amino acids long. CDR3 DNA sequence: TGTGCCAGCAGTCAGAAGCGGGAGAGCTCCTACGAGCAGTACTTC. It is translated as CASSQKRESSYEQYF.

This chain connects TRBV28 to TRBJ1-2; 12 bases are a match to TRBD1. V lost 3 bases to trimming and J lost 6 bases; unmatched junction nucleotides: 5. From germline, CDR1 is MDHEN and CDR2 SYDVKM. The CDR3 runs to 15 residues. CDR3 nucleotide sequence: TGTGCCAGCAGTTTTGGGGACAGGGGGCAGAATGGCTACACCTTC. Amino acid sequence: CASSFGDRGQNGYTF.

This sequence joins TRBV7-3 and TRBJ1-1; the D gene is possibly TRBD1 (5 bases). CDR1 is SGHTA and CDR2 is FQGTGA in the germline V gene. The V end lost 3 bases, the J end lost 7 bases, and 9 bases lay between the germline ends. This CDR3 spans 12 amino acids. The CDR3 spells CASSFSGGEAFF. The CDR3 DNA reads TGTGCCAGCAGCTTTTCGGGGGGTGAAGCTTTCTTT.

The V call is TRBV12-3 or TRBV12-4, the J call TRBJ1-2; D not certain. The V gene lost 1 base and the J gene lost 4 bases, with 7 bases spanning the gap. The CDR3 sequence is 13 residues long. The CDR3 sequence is CASSLGQVYGYTF. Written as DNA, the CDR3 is TGTGCCAGCAGTTTAGGCCAGGTCTATGGCTACACCTTC.

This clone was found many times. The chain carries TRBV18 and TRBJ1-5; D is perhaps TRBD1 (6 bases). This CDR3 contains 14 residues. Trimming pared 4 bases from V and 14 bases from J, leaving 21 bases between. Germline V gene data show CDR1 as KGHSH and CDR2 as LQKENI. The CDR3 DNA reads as TGTGCCAGCTCACTCAACGGGGCACCGGGACATGAGCATTTT. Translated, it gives CASSLNGAPGHEHF.

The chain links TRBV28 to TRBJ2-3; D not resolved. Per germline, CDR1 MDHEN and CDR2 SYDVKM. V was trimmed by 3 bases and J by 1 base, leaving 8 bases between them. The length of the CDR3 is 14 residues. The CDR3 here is CASSFLQGTDTQYF. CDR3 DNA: TGTGCCAGCAGTTTTCTGCAGGGCACAGATACGCAGTATTTT.

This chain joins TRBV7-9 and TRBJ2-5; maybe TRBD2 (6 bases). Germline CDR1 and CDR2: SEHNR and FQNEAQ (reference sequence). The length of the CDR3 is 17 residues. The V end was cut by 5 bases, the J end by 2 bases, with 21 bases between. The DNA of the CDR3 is TGTGCCAGCAGCCCAGCGGCGGGCGGGATATTACAAGAGACCCAGTACTTC. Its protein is CASSPAAGGILQETQYF.

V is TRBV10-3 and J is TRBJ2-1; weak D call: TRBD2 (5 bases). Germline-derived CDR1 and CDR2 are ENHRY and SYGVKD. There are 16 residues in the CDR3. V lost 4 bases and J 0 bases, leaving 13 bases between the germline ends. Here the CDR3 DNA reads TGTGCCATCAGTGTTCCAGCGGTCAGCTCCTACAATGAGCAGTTCTTC. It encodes CAISVPAVSSYNEQFF.

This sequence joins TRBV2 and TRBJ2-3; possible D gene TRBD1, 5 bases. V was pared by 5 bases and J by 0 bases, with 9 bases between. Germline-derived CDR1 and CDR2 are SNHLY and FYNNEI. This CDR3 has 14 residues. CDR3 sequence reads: CASSYRQSTDTQYF. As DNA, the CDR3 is TGTGCCAGCAGTTATAGACAGAGCACAGATACGCAGTATTTT. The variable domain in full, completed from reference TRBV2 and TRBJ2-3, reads EPEVTQTPSHQVTQMGQEVILRCVPISNHLYFYWYRQILGQKVEFLVSFYNNEISEKSEIFDDQFSVERPDGSNFTLKIRSTKLEDSAMYFCASSYRQSTDTQYFGPGTRLTVL.

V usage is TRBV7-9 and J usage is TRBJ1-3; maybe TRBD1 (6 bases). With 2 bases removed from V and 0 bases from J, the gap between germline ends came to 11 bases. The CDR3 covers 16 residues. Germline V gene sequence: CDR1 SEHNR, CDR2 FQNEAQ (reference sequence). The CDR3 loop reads CASSLTTGTSGNTIYF. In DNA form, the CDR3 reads TGTGCCAGCAGCTTAACTACAGGGACCTCTGGAAACACCATATATTTT.

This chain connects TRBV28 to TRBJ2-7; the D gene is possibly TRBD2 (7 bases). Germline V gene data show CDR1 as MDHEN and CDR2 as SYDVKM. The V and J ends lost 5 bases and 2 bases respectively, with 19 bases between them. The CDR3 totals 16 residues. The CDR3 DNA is TGTGCCAGCAGTCCCCCGGGGAGGGGGGGAACCTACGAGCAGTACTTC. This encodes CASSPPGRGGTYEQYF.

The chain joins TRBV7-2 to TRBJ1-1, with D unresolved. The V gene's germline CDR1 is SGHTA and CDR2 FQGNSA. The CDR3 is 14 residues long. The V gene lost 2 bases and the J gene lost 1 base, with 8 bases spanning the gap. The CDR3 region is CASSLYHGNTEAFF. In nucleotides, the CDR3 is TGTGCCAGCAGCTTATATCACGGGAACACTGAAGCTTTCTTT.

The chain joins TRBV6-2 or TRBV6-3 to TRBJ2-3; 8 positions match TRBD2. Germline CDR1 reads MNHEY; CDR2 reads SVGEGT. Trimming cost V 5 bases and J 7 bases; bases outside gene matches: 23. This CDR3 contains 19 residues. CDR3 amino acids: CASSTIPSAGVGFTHTQYF. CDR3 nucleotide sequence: TGTGCCAGCAGTACCATTCCCTCAGCGGGAGTAGGATTTACACATACGCAGTATTTT.

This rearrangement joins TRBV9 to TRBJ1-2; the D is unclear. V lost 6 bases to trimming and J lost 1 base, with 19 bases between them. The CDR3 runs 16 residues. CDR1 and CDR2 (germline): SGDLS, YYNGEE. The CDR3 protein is CASTPTVGEGNYGYTF. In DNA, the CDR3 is TGTGCCAGCACCCCCACGGTCGGGGAGGGTAACTATGGCTACACCTTC.

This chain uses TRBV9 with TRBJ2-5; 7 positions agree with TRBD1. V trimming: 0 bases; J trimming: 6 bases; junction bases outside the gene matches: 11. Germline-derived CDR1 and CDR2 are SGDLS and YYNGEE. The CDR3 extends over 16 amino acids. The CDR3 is CASSVEGAPQGKTQYF. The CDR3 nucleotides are TGTGCCAGCAGCGTAGAGGGGGCCCCACAGGGAAAGACCCAGTACTTC.

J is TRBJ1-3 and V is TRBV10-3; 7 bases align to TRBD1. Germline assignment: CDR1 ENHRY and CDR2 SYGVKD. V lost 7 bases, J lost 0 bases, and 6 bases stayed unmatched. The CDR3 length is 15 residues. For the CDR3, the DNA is TGTGCCATCACGGGACAGCTGGTCTCTGGAAACACCATATATTTT. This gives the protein CAITGQLVSGNTIYF.

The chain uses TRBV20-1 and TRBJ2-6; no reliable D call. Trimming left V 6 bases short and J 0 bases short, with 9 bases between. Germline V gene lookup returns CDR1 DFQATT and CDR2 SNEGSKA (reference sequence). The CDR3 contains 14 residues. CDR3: CSASYSSGANVLTF. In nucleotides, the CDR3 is TGCAGTGCCAGTTACAGCTCTGGGGCCAACGTCCTGACTTTC.

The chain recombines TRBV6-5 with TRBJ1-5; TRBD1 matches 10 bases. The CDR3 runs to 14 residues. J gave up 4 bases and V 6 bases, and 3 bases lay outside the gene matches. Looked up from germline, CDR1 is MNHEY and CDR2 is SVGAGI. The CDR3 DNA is TGTGCCAGCAGCAGGGGACAGGGGAATCAGCCCCAGCATTTT. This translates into CASSRGQGNQPQHF.

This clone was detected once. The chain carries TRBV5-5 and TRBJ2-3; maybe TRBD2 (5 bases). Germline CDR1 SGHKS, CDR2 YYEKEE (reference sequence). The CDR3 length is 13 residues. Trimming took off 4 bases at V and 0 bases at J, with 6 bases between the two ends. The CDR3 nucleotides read TGTGCCAGCAGCCAGCGGAGCACAGATACGCAGTATTTT. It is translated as CASSQRSTDTQYF.

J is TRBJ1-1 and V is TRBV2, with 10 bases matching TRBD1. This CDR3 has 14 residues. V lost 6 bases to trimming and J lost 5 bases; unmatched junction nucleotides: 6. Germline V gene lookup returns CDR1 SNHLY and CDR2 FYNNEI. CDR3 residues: CASRGDRGGTEAFF. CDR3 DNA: TGTGCCAGCAGGGGGGACAGGGGAGGGACTGAAGCTTTCTTT.

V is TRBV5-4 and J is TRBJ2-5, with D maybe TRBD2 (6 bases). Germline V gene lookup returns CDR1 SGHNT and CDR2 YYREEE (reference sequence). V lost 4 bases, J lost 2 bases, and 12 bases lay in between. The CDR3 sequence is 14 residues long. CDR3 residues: CASSLGTQQETQYF. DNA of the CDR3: TGTGCCAGCAGCCTCGGGACTCAGCAAGAGACCCAGTACTTC. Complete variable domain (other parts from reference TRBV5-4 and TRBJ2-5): ETGVTQSPTHLIKTRGQQVTLRCSSQSGHNTVSWYQQALGQGPQFIFQYYREEENGRGNFPPRFSGLQFPNYSSELNVNALELDDSALYLCASSLGTQQETQYFGPGTRLLVL.

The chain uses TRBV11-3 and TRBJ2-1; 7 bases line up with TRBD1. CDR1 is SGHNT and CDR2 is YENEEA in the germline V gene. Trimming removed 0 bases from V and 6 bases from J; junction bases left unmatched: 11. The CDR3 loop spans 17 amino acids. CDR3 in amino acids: CASSLDRAAGGSNEQFF. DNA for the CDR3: TGTGCCAGCAGCTTAGACCGAGCGGCAGGGGGATCCAATGAGCAGTTCTTC.

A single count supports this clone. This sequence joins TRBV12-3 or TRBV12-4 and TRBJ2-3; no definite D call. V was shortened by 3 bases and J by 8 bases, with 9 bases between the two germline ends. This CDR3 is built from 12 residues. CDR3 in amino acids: CASSFTSGTQYF. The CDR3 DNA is TGTGCCAGCAGTTTCACATCTGGTACGCAGTATTTT.

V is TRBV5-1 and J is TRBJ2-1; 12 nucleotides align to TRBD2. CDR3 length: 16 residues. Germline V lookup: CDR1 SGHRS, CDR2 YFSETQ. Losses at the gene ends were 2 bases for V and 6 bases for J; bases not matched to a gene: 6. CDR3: CASSLTTSGRLNEQFF. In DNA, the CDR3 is TGCGCCAGCAGCTTAACGACTAGCGGGAGACTCAATGAGCAGTTCTTC.

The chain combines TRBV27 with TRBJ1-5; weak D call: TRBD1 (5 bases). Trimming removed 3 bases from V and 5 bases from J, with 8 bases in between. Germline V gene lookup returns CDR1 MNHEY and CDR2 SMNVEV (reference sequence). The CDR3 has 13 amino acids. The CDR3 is CASSFGGDQPQHF. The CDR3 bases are TGTGCCAGCAGTTTCGGGGGTGATCAGCCCCAGCATTTT.

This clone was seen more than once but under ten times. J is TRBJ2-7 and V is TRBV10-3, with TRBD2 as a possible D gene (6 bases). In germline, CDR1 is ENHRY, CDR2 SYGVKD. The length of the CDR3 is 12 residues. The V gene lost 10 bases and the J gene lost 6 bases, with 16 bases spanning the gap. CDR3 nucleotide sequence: TGTGCCACGACTAGTTCTGGCTCCGAGCAGTACTTC. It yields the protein CATTSSGSEQYF.